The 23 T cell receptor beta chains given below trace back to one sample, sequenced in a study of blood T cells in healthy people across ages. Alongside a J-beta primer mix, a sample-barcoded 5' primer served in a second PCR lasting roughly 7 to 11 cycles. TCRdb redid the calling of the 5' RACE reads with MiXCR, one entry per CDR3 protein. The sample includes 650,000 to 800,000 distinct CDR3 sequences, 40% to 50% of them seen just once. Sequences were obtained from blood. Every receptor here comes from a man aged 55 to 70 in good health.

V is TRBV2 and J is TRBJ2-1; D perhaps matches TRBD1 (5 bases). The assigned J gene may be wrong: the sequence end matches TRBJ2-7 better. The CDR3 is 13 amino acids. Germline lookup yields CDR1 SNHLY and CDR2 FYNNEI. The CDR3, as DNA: TGTGCCAGCACAATAGTAGGGGTCAATGAGCAGTACTTC. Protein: CASTIVGVNEQYF.

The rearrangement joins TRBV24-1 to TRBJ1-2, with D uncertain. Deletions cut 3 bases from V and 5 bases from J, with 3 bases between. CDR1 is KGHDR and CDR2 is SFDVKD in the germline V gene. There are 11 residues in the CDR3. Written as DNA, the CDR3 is TGTGCCACCAGTGATCTTTATGGCTACACCTTC. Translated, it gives CATSDLYGYTF.

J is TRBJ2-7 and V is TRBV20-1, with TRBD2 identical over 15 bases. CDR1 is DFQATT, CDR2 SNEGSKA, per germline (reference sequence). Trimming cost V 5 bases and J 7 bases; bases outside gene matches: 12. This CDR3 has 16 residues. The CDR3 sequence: CSADKRGLAGGNEQYF. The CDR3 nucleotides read TGCAGTGCTGACAAAAGGGGACTAGCGGGGGGCAATGAGCAGTACTTC.

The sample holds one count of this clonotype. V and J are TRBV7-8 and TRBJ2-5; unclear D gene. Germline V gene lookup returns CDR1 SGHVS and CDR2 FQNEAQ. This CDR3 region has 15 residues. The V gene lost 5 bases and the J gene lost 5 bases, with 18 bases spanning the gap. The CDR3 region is CASSPLQRPRETQYF. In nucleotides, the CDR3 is TGTGCCAGCAGCCCTCTACAGCGACCGAGGGAGACCCAGTACTTC.

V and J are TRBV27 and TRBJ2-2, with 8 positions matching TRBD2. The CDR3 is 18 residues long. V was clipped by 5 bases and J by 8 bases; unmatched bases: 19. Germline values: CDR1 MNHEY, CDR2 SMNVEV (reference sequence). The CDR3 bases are TGTGCCAGCAGTCTACGGGTAGCGGGGAGCGTCGGGGTTGGGGAGCTGTTTTTT. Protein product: CASSLRVAGSVGVGELFF.

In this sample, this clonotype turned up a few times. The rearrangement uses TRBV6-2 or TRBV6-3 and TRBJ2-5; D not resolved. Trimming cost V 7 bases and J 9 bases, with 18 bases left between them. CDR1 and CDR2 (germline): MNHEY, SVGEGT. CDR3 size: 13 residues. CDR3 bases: TGTGCCAGCAATCCCCCCACCACGCGCGCCCAGTACTTC. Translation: CASNPPTTRAQYF.

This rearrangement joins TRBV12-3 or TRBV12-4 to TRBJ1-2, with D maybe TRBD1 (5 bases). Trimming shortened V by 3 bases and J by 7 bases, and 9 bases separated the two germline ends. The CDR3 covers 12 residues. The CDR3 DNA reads TGTGCCAGCAGTTTGGGGGACTCTGGCTACACCTTC. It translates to CASSLGDSGYTF.

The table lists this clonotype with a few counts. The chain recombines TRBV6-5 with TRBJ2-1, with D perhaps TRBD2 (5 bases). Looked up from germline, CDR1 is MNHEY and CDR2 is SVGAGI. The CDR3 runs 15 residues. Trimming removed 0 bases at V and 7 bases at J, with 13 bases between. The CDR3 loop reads CASSYSTGISNEQFF. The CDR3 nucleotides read TGTGCCAGCAGTTACTCGACCGGGATTAGTAATGAGCAGTTCTTC.

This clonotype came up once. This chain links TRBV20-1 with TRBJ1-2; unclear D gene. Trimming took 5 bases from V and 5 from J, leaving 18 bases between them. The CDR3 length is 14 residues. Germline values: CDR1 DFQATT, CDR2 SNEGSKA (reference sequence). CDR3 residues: CSAEPDGGIYGYTF. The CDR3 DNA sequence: TGCAGTGCTGAACCGGATGGCGGAATATATGGCTACACCTTC.

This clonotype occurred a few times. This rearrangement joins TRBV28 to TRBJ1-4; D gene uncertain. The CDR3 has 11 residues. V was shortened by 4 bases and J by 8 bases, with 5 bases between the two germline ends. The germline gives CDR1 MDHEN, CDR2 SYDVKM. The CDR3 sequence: CASSSTEKLFF. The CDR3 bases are TGTGCCAGCAGTTCGACAGAAAAACTGTTTTTT.

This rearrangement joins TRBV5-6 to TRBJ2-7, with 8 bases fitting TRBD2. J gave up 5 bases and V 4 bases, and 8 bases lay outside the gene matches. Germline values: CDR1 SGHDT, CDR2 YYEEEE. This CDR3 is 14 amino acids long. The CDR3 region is CASSPGGGANEQYF. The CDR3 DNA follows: TGTGCCAGCAGCCCGGGGGGGGGGGCCAACGAGCAGTACTTC.

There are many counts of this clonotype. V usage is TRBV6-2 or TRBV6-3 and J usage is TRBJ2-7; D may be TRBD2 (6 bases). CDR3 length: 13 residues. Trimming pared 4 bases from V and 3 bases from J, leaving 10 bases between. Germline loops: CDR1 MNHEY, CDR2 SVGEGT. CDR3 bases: TGTGCCAGCAGTTTATGGGGAGGCTACGAGCAGTACTTC. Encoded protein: CASSLWGGYEQYF.

This CDR3 reads CASSLLGQGARHGYTF. The CDR3 DNA is TGTGCCAGCAGCCTCTTGGGACAGGGGGCGCGGCATGGCTACACCTTC. This chain links TRBV3-1 with TRBJ1-2; TRBD1 agrees at 12 bases. Germline lookup yields CDR1 LGHDT and CDR2 YNNKEL (reference sequence). The junction had 9 bases not matched to a gene; V was cut back by 4 bases and J by 6 bases. The CDR3 is 16 residues long.

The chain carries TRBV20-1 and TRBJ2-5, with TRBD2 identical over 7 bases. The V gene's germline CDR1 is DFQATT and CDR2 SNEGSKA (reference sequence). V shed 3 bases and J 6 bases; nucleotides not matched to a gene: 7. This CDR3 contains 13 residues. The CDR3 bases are TGCAGTGCTAGGGCACTAGCGAGGAAGACCCAGTACTTC. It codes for CSARALARKTQYF.

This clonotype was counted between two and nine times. The CDR3 is CASSMGPTNQETQYF. CDR3 bases: TGCGCCAGCAGCATGGGACCGACGAACCAAGAGACCCAGTACTTC. The rearrangement joins TRBV5-1 to TRBJ2-5; D is tentatively TRBD1 or TRBD2 (5 bases each). Germline CDR1 and CDR2: SGHRS and YFSETQ. V shed 4 bases and J shed 0 bases, with 13 bases lying between them. The CDR3 is made up of 15 amino acids.

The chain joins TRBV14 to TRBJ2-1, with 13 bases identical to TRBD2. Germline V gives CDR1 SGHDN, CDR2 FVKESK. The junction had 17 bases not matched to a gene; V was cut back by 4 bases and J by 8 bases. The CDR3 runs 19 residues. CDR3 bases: TGTGCCAGCAGCCCATGGACAGGCTACGGGACTAGCGGGGTCTATGAGCAGTTCTTC. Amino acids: CASSPWTGYGTSGVYEQFF. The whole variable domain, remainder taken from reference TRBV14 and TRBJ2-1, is EAGVTQFPSHSVIEKGQTVTLRCDPISGHDNLYWYRRVMGKEIKFLLHFVKESKQDESGMPNNRFLAERTGGTYSTLKVQPAELEDSGVYFCASSPWTGYGTSGVYEQFFGPGTRLTVL.

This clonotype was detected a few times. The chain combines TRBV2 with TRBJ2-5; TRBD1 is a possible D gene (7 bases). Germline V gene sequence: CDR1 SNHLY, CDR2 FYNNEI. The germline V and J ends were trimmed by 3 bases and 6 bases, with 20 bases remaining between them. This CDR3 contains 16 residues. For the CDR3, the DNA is TGTGCCAGCAGTGAGTTTGCCGACAGGGACTGGAAGACCCAGTACTTC. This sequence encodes CASSEFADRDWKTQYF.

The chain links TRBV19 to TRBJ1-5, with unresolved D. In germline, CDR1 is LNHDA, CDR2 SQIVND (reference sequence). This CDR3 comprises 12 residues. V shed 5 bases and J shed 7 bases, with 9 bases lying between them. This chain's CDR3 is CASSLRFQPQHF. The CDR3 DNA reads TGTGCCAGTAGTCTACGGTTCCAGCCCCAGCATTTT. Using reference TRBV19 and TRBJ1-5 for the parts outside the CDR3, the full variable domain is DGGITQSPKYLFRKEGQNVTLSCEQNLNHDAMYWYRQDPGQGLRLIYYSQIVNDFQKGDIAEGYSVSREKKESFPLTVTSAQKNPTAFYLCASSLRFQPQHFGDGTRLSIL.

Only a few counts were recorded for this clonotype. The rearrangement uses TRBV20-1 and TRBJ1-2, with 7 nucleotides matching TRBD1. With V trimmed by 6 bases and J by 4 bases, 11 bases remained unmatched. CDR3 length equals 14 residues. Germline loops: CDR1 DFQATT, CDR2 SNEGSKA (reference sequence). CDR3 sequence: CSAGDSGSFYGYTF. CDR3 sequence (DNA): TGCAGTGCCGGGGACAGCGGATCCTTCTATGGCTACACCTTC.

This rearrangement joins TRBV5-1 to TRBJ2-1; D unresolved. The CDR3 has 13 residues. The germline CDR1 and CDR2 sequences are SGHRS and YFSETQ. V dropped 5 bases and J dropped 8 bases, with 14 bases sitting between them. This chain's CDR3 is CASSGNYPYEQFF. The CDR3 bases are TGCGCCAGCAGTGGAAATTACCCCTATGAGCAGTTCTTC.

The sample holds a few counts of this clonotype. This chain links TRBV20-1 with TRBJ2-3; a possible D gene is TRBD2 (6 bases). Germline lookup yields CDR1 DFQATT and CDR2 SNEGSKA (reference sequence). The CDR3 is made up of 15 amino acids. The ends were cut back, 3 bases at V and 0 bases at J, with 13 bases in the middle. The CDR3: CSARGLTYSTDTQYF. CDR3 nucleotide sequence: TGCAGTGCTAGGGGACTTACTTATAGCACAGATACGCAGTATTTT.

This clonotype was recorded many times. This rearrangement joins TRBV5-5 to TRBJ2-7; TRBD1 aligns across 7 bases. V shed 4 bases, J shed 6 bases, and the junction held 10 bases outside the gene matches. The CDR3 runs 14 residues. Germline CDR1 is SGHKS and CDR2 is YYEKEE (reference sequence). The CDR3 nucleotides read TGTGCCAGCAGCATAGGGACAGCTACGGGCGAGCAGTACTTC. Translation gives CASSIGTATGEQYF.

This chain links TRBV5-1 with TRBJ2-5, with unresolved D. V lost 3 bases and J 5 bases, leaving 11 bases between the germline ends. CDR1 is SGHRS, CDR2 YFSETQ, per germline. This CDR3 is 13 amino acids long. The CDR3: CASSSNLGETQYF. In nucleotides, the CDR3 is TGCGCCAGCAGCTCAAACTTAGGGGAGACCCAGTACTTC.